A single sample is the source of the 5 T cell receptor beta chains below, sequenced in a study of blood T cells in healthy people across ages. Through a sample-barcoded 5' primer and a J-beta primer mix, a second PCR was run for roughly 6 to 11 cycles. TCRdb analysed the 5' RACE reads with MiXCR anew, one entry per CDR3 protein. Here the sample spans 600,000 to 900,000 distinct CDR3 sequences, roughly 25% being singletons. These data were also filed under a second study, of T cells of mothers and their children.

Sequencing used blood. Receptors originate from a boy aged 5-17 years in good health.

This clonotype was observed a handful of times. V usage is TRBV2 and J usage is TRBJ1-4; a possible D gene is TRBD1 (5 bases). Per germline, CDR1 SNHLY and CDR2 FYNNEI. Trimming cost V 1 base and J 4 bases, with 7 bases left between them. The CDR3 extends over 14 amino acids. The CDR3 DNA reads TGTGCCAGCAGTGAAGACAGGCTTAATGAAAAACTGTTTTTT. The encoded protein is CASSEDRLNEKLFF.

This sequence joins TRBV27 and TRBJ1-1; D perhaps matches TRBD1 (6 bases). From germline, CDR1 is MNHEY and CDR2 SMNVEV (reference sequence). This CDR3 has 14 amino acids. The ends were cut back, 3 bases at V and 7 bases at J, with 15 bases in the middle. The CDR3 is CASSFRGAAGEAFF. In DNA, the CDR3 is TGTGCCAGCAGTTTTAGGGGGGCCGCAGGTGAAGCTTTCTTT.

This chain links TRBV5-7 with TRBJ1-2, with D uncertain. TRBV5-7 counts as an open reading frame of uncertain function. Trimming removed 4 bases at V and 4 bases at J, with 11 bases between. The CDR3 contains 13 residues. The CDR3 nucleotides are TGTGCCAGCAGCCTATTTTCAAGCTATGGCTACACCTTC. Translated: CASSLFSSYGYTF.

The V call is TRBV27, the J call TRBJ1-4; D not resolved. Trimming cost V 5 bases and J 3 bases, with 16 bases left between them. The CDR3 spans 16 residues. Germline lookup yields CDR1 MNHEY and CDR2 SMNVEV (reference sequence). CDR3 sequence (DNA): TGTGCCAGCAGTCCCGGGCGAGATGAGGCTAATGAAAAACTGTTTTTT. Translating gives CASSPGRDEANEKLFF.

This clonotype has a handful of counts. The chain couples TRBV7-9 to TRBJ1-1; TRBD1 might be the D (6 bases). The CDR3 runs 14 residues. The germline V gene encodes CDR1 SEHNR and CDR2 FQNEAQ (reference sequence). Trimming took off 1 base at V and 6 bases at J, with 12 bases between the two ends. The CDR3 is CASSLGTGPPEAFF. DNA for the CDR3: TGTGCCAGCAGCTTAGGTACAGGGCCCCCTGAAGCTTTCTTT.